These T cell receptor beta chains were read from a single sample in a study of blood T cell repertoires in COVID-19. Here immunoSEQ multiplex PCR was the method, and the copy in TCRdb shows in-frame clones only, minus some. The table has hundreds of thousands of clones, around 89% seen once; the top ten hold around 1.1%. Sequencing was performed on PBMCs or T cells enriched from blood (not recorded which). These receptors were obtained from a man aged 25-45 years who had recovered from COVID-19. Both conserved end residues are part of each CDR3. D genes are given only for firm matches. The size entry is marked missing in some rows and otherwise reads once, few, many or a size class.

abundance,d_gene,j_gene,v_gene,CDR3aa,CDR3nt
.,.,TRBJ2-4,TRBV4-1,CASSQVGVAKNIQYF,TGCGCCAGCAGCCAAGTTGGAGTAGCCAAAAACATTCAGTACTTC
.,TRBD2,TRBJ2-7,TRBV6-1,CASSELAGGSYEQYF,TGTGCCAGCAGTGAACTGGCGGGAGGGTCCTACGAGCAGTACTTC
.,.,TRBJ2-5,TRBV10-1,CASSYTPGLQKETQYF,TGCGCCAGCAGCTACACTCCGGGACTGCAGAAAGAGACCCAGTACTTC
once,TRBD1,TRBJ1-5,TRBV27,CASSAGTGGDQPQHF,TGTGCCAGCAGTGCCGGGACAGGGGGGGATCAGCCCCAGCATTTT
once,.,TRBJ1-3,TRBV29-1,CSVAGANTIYF,TGCAGCGTTGCAGGGGCAAACACCATATATTTT
.,TRBD1,TRBJ2-7,TRBV11-2,CASSLDRAPHYEQYF,TGTGCCAGCAGCTTGGACAGGGCCCCACACTACGAGCAGTACTTC
once,TRBD1,TRBJ2-7,TRBV5-6,CASSLGQGKEYF,TGTGCCAGCAGCTTGGGACAGGGGAAGGAGTACTTC
.,.,TRBJ1-1,TRBV5-4,CASSPGLNTEAFF,TGTGCCAGCAGCCCCGGACTAAACACTGAAGCTTTCTTT
once,.,TRBJ2-5,TRBV12-3/TRBV12-4,CASSFEGETQYF,TGTGCCAGCAGTTTCGAGGGAGAGACCCAGTACTTC
.,.,TRBJ2-2,TRBV28,CASSLSYSGTGELFF,TGTGCCAGCAGTTTGAGCTACTCGGGCACCGGGGAGCTGTTTTTT
.,TRBD1,TRBJ1-5,TRBV11-2,CASSKGTVSNQPQHF,TGTGCCAGCAGCAAGGGGACAGTTAGCAATCAGCCCCAGCATTTT
.,TRBD1,TRBJ1-6,TRBV6-5,CASSPQGAPMSPLHF,TGTGCCAGCAGTCCTCAGGGGGCGCCGATGTCACCCCTCCACTTT
.,.,TRBJ2-7,TRBV10-3,CAIGGGQSDNEQYF,TGTGCCATCGGTGGGGGACAATCGGACAACGAGCAGTACTTC